This is a list of T cell receptor beta chains from one sample in a study of blood T cell repertoires in COVID-19. The assay was immunoSEQ multiplex PCR, and TCRdb's table has in-frame clones only and misses some. The sample yields approximately 300,000 clones, about 83% seen once. Sequenced input: peripheral blood. The receptors derive from a woman in her forties or fifties with acute or convalescent COVID-19. CDR3s include the opening cysteine and the closing phenylalanine or tryptophan. The D gene is left open where the match is weak. Clone size is not always given. Where it is, it says once, few, many or a class for expanded clones.

J gene | V gene | D gene | clone size | CDR3 DNA | CDR3 protein
TRBJ1-3 | TRBV9 | TRBD1 | . | TGTGCCAGCAGTCAACGACAGGGTGCTGGAAACACCATATATTTT | CASSQRQGAGNTIYF
TRBJ2-3 | TRBV29-1 | . | . | TGCAGCACGGATGATAGAGCGATTGGCACAGATACGCAGTATTTT | CSTDDRAIGTDTQYF
TRBJ2-7 | TRBV19 | TRBD2 | . | TGTGCCAGTAGCAGCGGGAGGGCCTTTCCCTACGAGCAGTACTTC | CASSSGRAFPYEQYF
TRBJ1-1 | TRBV28 | . | . | TGTGCCAGCAGTCTTAGGACAAACACTGAAGCTTTCTTT | CASSLRTNTEAFF
TRBJ2-2 | TRBV28 | . | . | TGTGCCAGCCATCTTCGACCGGGGTTCACCGGGGAGCTGTTTTTT | CASHLRPGFTGELFF
TRBJ2-3 | TRBV9 | TRBD2 | once | TGTGCCAGCAGCGTAGCAGCGGGAAACACAGATACGCAGTATTTT | CASSVAAGNTDTQYF
TRBJ2-1 | TRBV6-4 | . | . | TGTGCCAGCAGTGAGCGGGACTGGAATGAGCAGTTCTTC | CASSERDWNEQFF
TRBJ1-2 | TRBV3-1/TRBV3-2 | TRBD1 | . | TGTGCCAGCAGCCAAGAGTGGGACAGGGTTTATGGCTACACCTTC | CASSQEWDRVYGYTF
TRBJ2-7 | TRBV27 | TRBD1 | . | TGTGCCAGCAGTTTAAGGACAGGGTACTACGAGCAGTACTTC | CASSLRTGYYEQYF
TRBJ1-2 | TRBV6-1 | TRBD1 | . | TGTGCCAGCAGTGAAAACAGGGGGCGTGATGGCTACACCTTC | CASSENRGRDGYTF
TRBJ1-1 | TRBV19 | TRBD1 | . | TGTGCCAGTAGTGCCTCTACAGGGGGATACACTGAAGCTTTCTTT | CASSASTGGYTEAFF
TRBJ1-1 | TRBV2 | TRBD1 | . | TGTGCCAGCAAGAAGGACAGGCTGAACACTGAAGCTTTCTTT | CASKKDRLNTEAFF
TRBJ2-5 | TRBV7-9 | . | . | TGTGCCAGCAGCTTAGGATCACCCGAGGCGGGTGAGACCCAGTACTTC | CASSLGSPEAGETQYF
TRBJ2-3 | TRBV27 | TRBD2 | . | TGTGCCACCCATCCCTTCGCGGGCGGGAGGGTCACAGATACGCAGTATTTT | CATHPFAGGRVTDTQYF
TRBJ2-3 | TRBV7-3 | . | once | TGTGCCAGCAGCACTGGGCCTAGCACAGATACGCAGTATTTT | CASSTGPSTDTQYF
TRBJ2-1 | TRBV7-8 | . | . | TGTGCCAGCAGCTTAGAGGGGCCTCCCAGCCGAAATGAGCAGTTCTTC | CASSLEGPPSRNEQFF